The sequence of this TCR beta chain was determined in a study of regulatory T cells in long-lasting Graves disease. General observations from the study: Persistent disease was associated with favored TRBV28 usage and with favored use of TRBJ1-2 and TRBJ2-5.

This clonotype was observed many times. Its antigen is still unknown. Time point described: newly diagnosed GD, antithyroid drugs for less than 3 months. PBMC-derived RNA was used for the TCR library. In building TCR beta libraries, iRepertoire HTBI primers were used together with Arm-PCR of CDR3 regions. TCRdb re-analysed the multiplex PCR reads in MiXCR, keeping a single row per CDR3 protein. This sample carries hundreds of thousands of distinct CDR3 sequences, 16% of them seen once, and the ten largest clones take around 25%. The CDR3 loop spans 15 amino acids. The V end was cut by 3 bases, the J end by 1 base, with 12 bases between. Separately, the same data were catalogued under a study of T cells in Graves' hyperthyroidism and ophthalmopathy. Turning to that study: A first-round RT-PCR of the TCR CDR3 used the HTBI primer set.

Here the sequenced sample was peripheral blood mononuclear cells (PBMCs), taken at new diagnosis, from a patient treated with antithyroid drugs. V usage is TRBV12-3 or TRBV12-4 and J usage is TRBJ1-1, with D possibly matching TRBD1 (6 bases). The sequence was obtained from a woman aged 40 to 65 with Graves disease. The CDR3 DNA is TGTGCCAGCAGTTTGTTCCAACAGGGGAACACTGAAGCTTTCTTT. It translates to CASSLFQQGNTEAFF.